This T cell receptor (beta chain) was found in a study of T cells in Graves' hyperthyroidism and ophthalmopathy. Study-level points and caveats: Onset of ophthalmopathy came a median about 6.5 months after the model predicted it. Most expanded thyroid clonotypes above 0.001 recurred in blood.

The CDR3 length is 14 residues. Germline trimming cut 6 bases from V and 6 bases from J; bases unmatched to any gene: 6. Germline CDR1 is MNHEY and CDR2 is SVGEGT. Each diagnosis drew on symptoms, thyroxine, TRAb, thyroid ultrasound and orbital computed tomography findings. This clonotype was picked up many times. Its antigen is unidentified. Amplification of TCR beta CDR3 regions was performed using RNA transcripts as template. The primer set for the first-round RT-PCR of the TCR CDR3 was HTBI. MiXCR was run by TCRdb on the multiplex PCR reads, yielding one entry per CDR3 protein. The sample lists 400,000 to 500,000 distinct CDR3 sequences, roughly 13% occurring once.

The chain joins TRBV6-2 or TRBV6-3 to TRBJ1-5, with TRBD1 matching 9 bases. This receptor was obtained from a woman under 30 with Graves' hyperthyroidism. The sample consisted of blood. CDR3 bases: TGTGCCAGCAGATCTGACAGGGGGTTTCAGCCCCAGCATTTT. This sequence encodes CASRSDRGFQPQHF.